This passage covers 17 T cell receptor beta chains from one sample sequenced in a study of monozygotic twins with inflammatory bowel disease. TCRdb processed the 5' RACE reads again and assigns one entry to each CDR3 protein, with no DNA. Listed are around 200,000 distinct CDR3 sequences; roughly 1.5% falls within the top ten. Sequenced: blood. The receptors were sampled from a human donor with ulcerative colitis or Crohn's disease, or a healthy co-twin of an affected twin (not recorded which).

The rearrangement links TRBV6-5 to TRBJ2-1; the D gene TCRdb calls, TRBD2, cannot be checked with no DNA. Germline CDR1 and CDR2: MNHEY and SVGAGI. The CDR3 totals 19 residues. The CDR3 sequence: CASSYSGQLAGGSYNEQFF.

The chain carries TRBV7-9 and TRBJ2-1. The CDR3 spans 16 residues. Germline V gives CDR1 SEHNR, CDR2 FQNEAQ (reference sequence). The CDR3 sequence is CASSSVQRVSYNEQFF. The full variable domain, in which reference TRBV7-9 and TRBJ2-1 provide the parts outside the CDR3, is DTGVSQNPRHKITKRGQNVTFRCDPISEHNRLYWYRQTLGQGPEFLTYFQNEAQLEKSRLLSDRFSAERPKGSFSTLEIQRTEQGDSAMYLCASSSVQRVSYNEQFFGPGTRLTVL.

The CDR3 protein is CASSGGQSYGYTF. The chain joins TRBV5-1 to TRBJ1-2; TCRdb gives TRBD1 as the D gene, but with no DNA this cannot be confirmed. The germline V gene has CDR1 SGHRS and CDR2 YFSETQ. The CDR3 sequence is 13 residues long.

V is TRBV10-3 and J is TRBJ2-5; lacking DNA, the TRBD2 call made by TCRdb goes unchecked. CDR1 and CDR2 from the germline V gene are ENHRY and SYGVKD. The CDR3 has 16 residues. CDR3 sequence reads: CAISEGTSGAEETQYF.

This chain uses TRBV3-1 with TRBJ2-5. CDR1 and CDR2 from the germline V gene are LGHDT and YNNKEL (reference sequence). The CDR3 length is 16 residues. CDR3 protein: CASSQEETALQETQYF.

Here the CDR3 reads CASSRPPGTANTGELFF. V is TRBV7-3 and J is TRBJ2-2; TCRdb outputs TRBD1, but without DNA this stays unchecked. Germline values: CDR1 SGHTA, CDR2 FQGTGA. This CDR3 has 17 amino acids.

The chain couples TRBV5-1 to TRBJ1-1; TCRdb reports TRBD1, a call that lacks DNA to check it against. Germline CDR1 and CDR2: SGHRS and YFSETQ. This CDR3 has 15 residues. CDR3 sequence reads: CASSSPGQGDTEAFF.

This chain uses TRBV5-1 with TRBJ2-7; TCRdb names TRBD1, which stays unverified in the absence of DNA. This CDR3 is 15 amino acids long. Germline V gene sequence: CDR1 SGHRS, CDR2 YFSETQ. The chain's CDR3 is CASEGAGDRGSEQYF.

The chain employs TRBV7-2 and TRBJ1-5. In germline, CDR1 is SGHTA, CDR2 FQGNSA. The CDR3 spans 14 residues. The CDR3 is CASSFGTSQQPQHF.

The genes are TRBV29-1 and TRBJ1-4; lacking DNA, the TRBD1 call made by TCRdb goes unchecked. From germline, CDR1 is SQVTM and CDR2 ANQGSEA. This CDR3 region has 13 residues. The CDR3 protein is CSVGATFGEKLFF.

The chain is built from TRBV20-1 and TRBJ2-1; TCRdb gives TRBD2 as the D gene, but with no DNA this cannot be confirmed. The CDR3 loop spans 16 amino acids. In germline, CDR1 is DFQATT, CDR2 SNEGSKA (reference sequence). The CDR3 sequence: CSAREGLAGSYNEQFF.

The rearrangement links TRBV5-1 to TRBJ2-1. The germline V gene encodes CDR1 SGHRS and CDR2 YFSETQ. The CDR3 is 14 residues long. The CDR3 loop reads CASSLANWSNEQFF.

This sequence joins TRBV20-1 and TRBJ2-7; without DNA, the TCRdb call of TRBD1 cannot be checked. In germline, CDR1 is DFQATT, CDR2 SNEGSKA (reference sequence). The CDR3 loop spans 12 amino acids. The CDR3 protein is CSAFVGGGEQYF.

The chain uses TRBV20-1 and TRBJ2-1; TCRdb reports TRBD1, a call that lacks DNA to check it against. Germline CDR1 and CDR2: DFQATT and SNEGSKA (reference sequence). This CDR3 has 14 amino acids. CDR3 residues: CSAAQGGGYNEQFF.

J is TRBJ2-3 and V is TRBV10-3; TCRdb's D gene call, TRBD1, goes unchecked for lack of DNA. This CDR3 is built from 14 residues. Germline loops: CDR1 ENHRY, CDR2 SYGVKD. The CDR3: CAITRTGNTDTQYF.

This chain links TRBV6-1 with TRBJ2-5. Per germline, CDR1 MNHNS and CDR2 SASEGT. This CDR3 is 12 amino acids long. The CDR3 protein is CASSEAQQTQYF.

The V gene is TRBV20-1, the J gene TRBJ2-1; TCRdb picks TRBD2, but there is no DNA to check that call. The CDR3 is made up of 11 amino acids. The germline V gene encodes CDR1 DFQATT and CDR2 SNEGSKA (reference sequence). CDR3 region: CSAGLYNEQFF.